This entry lists 7 T cell receptor beta chains sequenced from one sample in a study of blood T cell repertoires in COVID-19. Profiling relied on immunoSEQ multiplex PCR, and the TCRdb table lists in-frame clones only, not all of them. Of hundreds of thousands of clones in the sample, over 75% are singletons; the top ten hold under 3.5%. Sequenced material: PBMCs or T cells enriched from blood (not recorded which). The receptors come from a woman between 55 and 75 years old who had recovered from COVID-19.

The CDR3 protein is CASSFGGQAYEQFF. In DNA form, the CDR3 reads TGTGCCAGCAGCTTCGGCGGGCAGGCCTATGAGCAGTTCTTC. The chain links TRBV5-4 to TRBJ2-1; a possible D gene is TRBD2 (5 bases). With 2 bases removed from V and 8 bases from J, the gap between germline ends came to 14 bases. Germline V gene sequence: CDR1 SGHNT, CDR2 YYREEE (reference sequence). The CDR3 has 14 amino acids.

The chain links TRBV18 to TRBJ1-2; weak D call: TRBD1 (5 bases). V was cut by 3 bases and J by 3 bases, with 11 bases left in between. The CDR3 totals 14 residues. Germline lookup yields CDR1 KGHSH and CDR2 LQKENI. The chain's CDR3 is CASSPGTEHYGYTF. In DNA, the CDR3 is TGTGCCAGCTCACCCGGGACTGAGCACTATGGCTACACCTTC.

A few counts support this clone. The V gene is TRBV15, the J gene TRBJ2-5; 9 nucleotides align to TRBD2. The CDR3 contains 16 residues. The trim removed 0 bases at V and 1 base at J, leaving 3 bases unmatched. Germline V CDR1 and CDR2: LNHNV, YYDKDF (reference sequence). The CDR3 is CATSRDLAGSQETQYF. DNA of the CDR3: TGTGCCACCAGCAGAGATCTAGCGGGGAGCCAAGAGACCCAGTACTTC.

This chain joins TRBV27 and TRBJ2-7, with D tentatively TRBD1 (5 bases). Germline CDR1 is MNHEY and CDR2 is SMNVEV (reference sequence). The CDR3 is 14 amino acids. The V end lost 6 bases, the J end lost 3 bases, and 15 bases lay between the germline ends. The CDR3, as DNA: TGTGCCAGCAGCAAACAGGAATCCGGCTACGAGCAGTACTTC. This sequence encodes CASSKQESGYEQYF.

The gene calls are TRBV19 and TRBJ2-1; a weak D match, TRBD2 (6 bases). V lost 3 bases, J lost 12 bases, and 12 bases lay in between. The CDR3 totals 12 residues. CDR1 is LNHDA and CDR2 is SQIVND in the germline V gene (reference sequence). The CDR3 region has the DNA TGTGCCAGTAGTATTGGGGCGGGACCGCAGTTCTTC. Translating gives CASSIGAGPQFF.

This rearrangement joins TRBV3-1 (or the pseudogene TRBV3-2) to TRBJ2-7, with D unresolved. The CDR3 runs 13 residues. V gave up 8 bases and J gave up 2 bases, with 13 bases separating them. Germline CDR1 reads LGHDT; CDR2 reads YNNKEL (reference sequence). The CDR3 spells CASGQSPTYEQYF. The DNA for the CDR3 is TGTGCCAGCGGGCAGAGCCCTACCTACGAGCAGTACTTC.

This clone showed up many times. The genes are TRBV7-6 and TRBJ2-7; a possible D gene is TRBD2 (6 bases). This CDR3 spans 13 amino acids. The V and J ends lost 1 base and 2 bases respectively, with 6 bases between them. Per the germline V gene, CDR1 is SGHVS and CDR2 is FNYEAQ. The CDR3 DNA follows: TGTGCCAGCAGCTTAGGGGAGGCCTACGAGCAGTACTTC. Amino acids: CASSLGEAYEQYF.